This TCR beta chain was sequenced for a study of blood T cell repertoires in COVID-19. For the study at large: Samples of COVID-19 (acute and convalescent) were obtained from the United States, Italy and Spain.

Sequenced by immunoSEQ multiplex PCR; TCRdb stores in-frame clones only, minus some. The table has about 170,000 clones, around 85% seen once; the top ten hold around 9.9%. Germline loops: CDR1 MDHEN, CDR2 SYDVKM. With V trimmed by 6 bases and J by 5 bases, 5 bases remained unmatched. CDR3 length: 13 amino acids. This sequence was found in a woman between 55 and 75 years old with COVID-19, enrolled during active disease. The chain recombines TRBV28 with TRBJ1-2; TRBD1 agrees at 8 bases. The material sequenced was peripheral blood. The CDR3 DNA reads TGTGCCAGCAGCGGACAGGGAGGGTATGGCTACACCTTC. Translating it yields CASSGQGGYGYTF.